This TCR beta chain derives from a study of long-term antiretroviral therapy in people with HIV. Regarding the study as a whole: Repertoire composition at all time points was dominated by clones that had expanded before ART.

As regards this clone: Its antigen is unknown.

CDR3 length: 13 amino acids. The germline V gene encodes CDR1 SNHLY and CDR2 FYNNEI. The germline V and J ends were trimmed by 7 bases and 1 base, with 10 bases remaining between them. It was version v3.0 of the immunoSEQ assay that was run at survey level. Data came from immunoSEQ multiplex PCR; TCRdb stores just in-frame clones and leaves some out. The sample lists 15,000 or so clones; approximately 90% were seen once. The clonotype was recovered from a woman in her 40s with HIV. The specimen was unsorted PBMCs, collected 2.1 years after starting antiretroviral therapy. The chain couples TRBV2 to TRBJ1-1; tentatively, D is TRBD1 (6 bases). Here the CDR3 DNA reads TGTGCCAGCACCTGGGGGGCGAACACTGAAGCTTTCTTT. Protein sequence: CASTWGANTEAFF.